Reported below is one T cell receptor beta chain. Its target is not known. The cDNA for TCR beta came from 5'RACE template switching with UMIs. TCRdb reprocessed the 5' RACE reads, keeping one entry per CDR3 protein, no DNA. This table lists about 540,000 distinct CDR3 sequences. This CDR3 spans 16 amino acids. The germline CDR1 and CDR2 sequences are SGHTA and FQGNSA. This entry comes from a study of T cells expressing NK-cell markers. Overall study context: Sorted CD3+CD56+NKG2C+, CD3+CD56+NKG2C- and CD3+CD56-NKG2C+ T cells provided the TCR beta repertoires.

Study observations and caveats: One observes that, in a handful of donors, these clonotypes were also the leading ones within the CD3+CD56-NKG2C+ fraction. In about six donors, dominant CD3+CD56+NKG2C+ clones formed 1.0-7.0% of CD8+ cells.

V usage is TRBV7-2 and J usage is TRBJ2-7; TCRdb's D gene call, TRBD2, goes unchecked for lack of DNA. The sequence derives from a man younger than 35 in good health. The sequencing input was blood T cells: a sorted CD56 or NKG2C T cell subset, CD4+ or CD8+ T cells, or bulk PBMC T cells (not recorded which). CDR3 loop: CASSSLTSGRPYEQYF.